The rows below give T cell receptor beta chains drawn from one sample of a study of T-cell memory formation after mild COVID-19. TCRdb reanalysed the 5' RACE reads using MiXCR and keeps one entry per CDR3 protein. The sample includes roughly 510,000 distinct CDR3 sequences, roughly 17% of them seen just once. Sequencing used PBMCs or a T cell subset sorted from them (not recorded which). These receptors were obtained from an adult woman who had mild COVID-19 (a few samples of this study predate the infection). Cell type and time point are not known. CDR3s include the opening cysteine and the closing phenylalanine or tryptophan. A D gene is named only where the DNA matches it firmly. A row's size may be missing; if present it is once, few, many or a size class.

j_gene	abundance	v_gene	len	d_gene	CDR3nt	CDR3aa
TRBJ1-1	NA	TRBV5-6	12	NA	TGTGCCAGCAGCATCGGGATGATTGAAGCTTTCTTT	CASSIGMIEAFF
TRBJ2-4	NA	TRBV20-1	14	NA	TGCAGTGCTCCTCCGGGGTCCGCCAAAAACATTCAGTACTTC	CSAPPGSAKNIQYF
TRBJ1-1	NA	TRBV3-1	15	TRBD1	TGTGCCAGCAGCGAACAGGGGGCGCTGAACACTGAAGCTTTCTTT	CASSEQGALNTEAFF
TRBJ1-2	NA	TRBV29-1	15	TRBD1	TGCAGCGTTGGCGACCTTGGACAGGGAAACTATGGCTACACCTTC	CSVGDLGQGNYGYTF
TRBJ1-1	many	TRBV12-3/TRBV12-4	13	NA	TGTGCCAGCAGACCGGGCGGGGGCACTGAAGCTTTCTTT	CASRPGGGTEAFF
TRBJ2-2	many	TRBV7-8	17	TRBD2	TGTGCCAGCAGCTTAGGGGGACTAGCGGGTAACACCGGGGAGCTGTTTTTT	CASSLGGLAGNTGELFF
TRBJ2-3	once	TRBV30	16	NA	TGTGCCTGCGGTTCCGGGGCCTCATCTAGCACAGATACGCAGTATTTT	CACGSGASSSTDTQYF
TRBJ2-1	NA	TRBV7-2	16	NA	TGTGCCAGCAGCTTAGGGGCTAGCGTCACGAGGAATGAGCAGTTCTTC	CASSLGASVTRNEQFF
TRBJ1-6	few	TRBV5-5	16	TRBD1	TGTGCCAGCAGCGCCTGGGACAGGGACTATAATTCACCCCTCCACTTT	CASSAWDRDYNSPLHF
TRBJ2-5	few	TRBV9	14	NA	TGTGCCAGCAGCGTAACGACAAAGGGTGGGACCCAGTACTTC	CASSVTTKGGTQYF
TRBJ2-7	NA	TRBV12-3/TRBV12-4	12	NA	TGTGCCACCCAAATAGGCTCCTACGAGCAGTACTTC	CATQIGSYEQYF
TRBJ2-1	few	TRBV11-2	13	NA	TGTGCCAGCAGCTTAGAGGTTTTCAATGAGCAGTTCTTC	CASSLEVFNEQFF
TRBJ1-2	many	TRBV14	14	NA	TGTGCCAGCAGCCCTTTATATGGCCCCTGGCTTTACACCTTC	CASSPLYGPWLYTF
TRBJ1-2	NA	TRBV6-2/TRBV6-3	10	NA	TGTGCCAGCGGTGGCTATGTCTACACCTTC	CASGGYVYTF
TRBJ1-2	NA	TRBV6-5	14	TRBD1	TGTGCCAGCAGCCGGTCCGGGACAGGGGTAGGCTACACCTTC	CASSRSGTGVGYTF
TRBJ2-5	NA	TRBV21-1	14	NA	TGTGCCAGCAGCAAAGTGACGGGCCAAGAGACCCAGTACTTC	CASSKVTGQETQYF
TRBJ1-2	few	TRBV6-1	14	TRBD1	TGTGCCAGCAGTGAAGGGACAGGGGCAGGAGGCTACACCTTC	CASSEGTGAGGYTF
TRBJ1-1	few	TRBV4-2	15	TRBD1	TGTGCCAGCAGCCAAGCGAGGGGGCAGGGCACTGAAGCTTTCTTT	CASSQARGQGTEAFF
TRBJ2-7	NA	TRBV5-1	14	TRBD1	TGCGCCAGCAGCTTGGTGACAGGGATATACGAGCAGTACTTC	CASSLVTGIYEQYF
TRBJ2-7	few	TRBV6-6	13	NA	TGTGCCAGCAGCCCCCGGGACAACTACGAGCAGTACTTC	CASSPRDNYEQYF
TRBJ2-2	few	TRBV7-2	14	TRBD1	TGTGCCAGCAGCAGCGACAGGGGTATCGGGGAGCTGTTTTTT	CASSSDRGIGELFF
TRBJ1-1	few	TRBV2	11	NA	TGTGCCAGCAGTGAACTGGTTGAAGCTTTCTTT	CASSELVEAFF
TRBJ2-1	few	TRBV18	17	NA	TGTGCCAGCTCACTCCCGACGACCCCGGGCTCCTACAATGAGCAGTTCTTC	CASSLPTTPGSYNEQFF
TRBJ2-3	NA	TRBV4-1	17	TRBD2	TGCGCCAGCAGCCAAGAACCTTCTAGCGGGGGGGCGGTCACGCAGTATTTT	CASSQEPSSGGAVTQYF
TRBJ1-5	few	TRBV4-3	15	NA	TGCGCCAGCAGCCAAGATCAACAATCTCCCCAGCCCCAGCATTTT	CASSQDQQSPQPQHF
TRBJ2-1	once	TRBV7-6	14	NA	TGTGCCAGCAGCTTATCTGGGCAGGGCAATGAGCAGTTCTTC	CASSLSGQGNEQFF